This TCR beta chain was documented in a study of shared clonotypes between healthy human individuals. Study results and limitations: Large sequencing depth failed to make sorted-subset sequencing complete, rarefaction showed.

Original processing notes: Junction-only sequences without quality scores were provided by ImmunoSEQ, so filtering was different. Profiled with immunoSEQ multiplex PCR; TCRdb holds only in-frame clones, not every one. The D gene and trimming were derived from the DNA, and the V and J assignments and clone size from that table. Of around 1,100,000 clones listed, roughly 80% were seen once; the top ten hold 0.7% to 0.95%. Caucasian adults living in Nashville, Tennessee, provided all samples. On this clone: Antigen unknown.

Source material: memory CD4+ T cells from PBMCs. The subset denotes: CD45RA-negative fraction. This receptor was obtained from a man younger than 35 in good health. Some clones in this sample may be carry-over from other donors' samples.

The CDR3 coding sequence is TGCGCCAGCAGCTTCTGGAGAGAGACCCAGTACTTC. As protein: CASSFWRETQYF. V gene TRBV5-1 combines with J gene TRBJ2-5; D is unresolved. Germline V gives CDR1 SGHRS, CDR2 YFSETQ. The CDR3 has 12 residues. Trimming shortened V by 2 bases and J by 4 bases, and 6 bases separated the two germline ends.